A single sample gave rise to the 29 T cell receptor beta chains below, sequenced in a study of CD8+CD57+ T cells in acquired aplastic anemia. Only patients with CD8+CD57+ cell expansion on flow cytometry were chosen for sequencing. The template for TCR beta VDJ and CDR3 sequence profiling was genomic DNA. MiXCR, run by TCRdb on the reads, gives a single entry per CDR3 protein. Among about 180,000 distinct CDR3 sequences listed, approximately 52% were seen once. Specimen: sorted CD4+, CD8+, or CD8+CD57+ T cells (not recorded which) from PBMCs. The receptors originated from a human donor with aplastic anemia.

The sample holds many counts of this clonotype. The chain links TRBV6-6 to TRBJ2-5, with D possibly called TRBD1 or TRBD2 (7 bases each). Germline V gives CDR1 MNHNY, CDR2 SVGAGI (reference sequence). V dropped 0 bases and J dropped 2 bases, with 10 bases sitting between them. The CDR3 sequence is 15 residues long. CDR3 DNA sequence: TGTGCCAGCAGTTACTCGCAGGGGGGGCAAGAGACCCAGTACTTC. This sequence encodes CASSYSQGGQETQYF.

This clonotype was recorded a few times. V usage is TRBV24-1 and J usage is TRBJ1-1; 10 bases map to TRBD1. This CDR3 comprises 14 residues. CDR1 is KGHDR, CDR2 SFDVKD, per germline. V was clipped by 10 bases and J by 1 base; unmatched bases: 5. CDR3 region: CATTGGAENTEAFF. Here the CDR3 DNA reads TGTGCCACGACAGGGGGCGCTGAGAACACTGAAGCTTTCTTT.

The V and J genes are TRBV9 and TRBJ2-7; D may be TRBD1 (6 bases). Germline CDR1 is SGDLS and CDR2 is YYNGEE. V was shortened by 0 bases and J by 0 bases, with 16 bases between the two germline ends. The CDR3 runs to 17 residues. The CDR3 region has the DNA TGTGCCAGCAGCGTAGCCCCCCTTTCGGACAGCTCCTACGAGCAGTACTTC. This gives the protein CASSVAPLSDSSYEQYF.

This clonotype was seen many times. The chain links TRBV12-3 or TRBV12-4 to TRBJ2-1; TRBD2 might be the D (5 bases). This CDR3 has 13 residues. Trimming took 6 bases from V and 9 from J, leaving 15 bases between them. The chain's CDR3 is CASRPRSGGEQFF. CDR3 sequence (DNA): TGTGCCAGCAGACCTAGGTCAGGAGGTGAGCAGTTCTTC.

The sample holds a few counts of this clonotype. The gene calls are TRBV28 and TRBJ1-5; D is unclear. The CDR3 is made up of 13 amino acids. V lost 6 bases and J 1 base, leaving 7 bases between the germline ends. CDR1 is MDHEN, CDR2 SYDVKM, per germline. The CDR3 DNA reads TGTGCCAGCAGAATTCAGAGCAATCAGCCCCAGCATTTT. Protein: CASRIQSNQPQHF.

This clonotype came up a few times. The V call is TRBV6-5, the J call TRBJ1-3; D unresolved. CDR1 and CDR2 (germline): MNHEY, SVGAGI. Trimming took off 0 bases at V and 0 bases at J, with 12 bases between the two ends. The CDR3 extends over 17 amino acids. CDR3 sequence reads: CASSYSRGGSSGNTIYF. The CDR3, as DNA: TGTGCCAGCAGTTACTCCCGGGGTGGAAGCTCTGGAAACACCATATATTTT.

This clonotype has ten or more counts. A much larger clone sits a single nucleotide away, making a read error possible. The CDR3 does not close with the conserved phenylalanine or tryptophan, likely indicating a read error. The chain uses TRBV2 and TRBJ2-5, with 7 bases identical to TRBD2. Germline V lookup: CDR1 SNHLY, CDR2 FYNNEI. This CDR3 has 14 residues. V lost 2 bases to trimming and J lost 9 bases; unmatched junction nucleotides: 9. The CDR3 protein is CASSETAGPLAQYS. CDR3 bases: TGTGCCAGCAGTGAAACAGCGGGGCCTCTTGCCCAGTACTCC.

The rearrangement joins TRBV7-8 to TRBJ2-7; 12 bases line up with TRBD2. The CDR3 consists of 17 residues. V was clipped by 5 bases and J by 4 bases; unmatched bases: 12. The germline V gene has CDR1 SGHVS and CDR2 FQNEAQ. CDR3 loop: CASSPMTSGGYGYEQYF. The CDR3, as DNA: TGTGCCAGCAGCCCTATGACTAGCGGGGGCTATGGGTACGAGCAGTACTTC. Full variable domain (remainder filled in from reference TRBV7-8 and TRBJ2-7): GAGVSQSPRYKVAKRGQDVALRCDPISGHVSLFWYQQALGQGPEFLTYFQNEAQLDKSGLPSDRFFAERPEGSVSTLKIQRTQQEDSAVYLCASSPMTSGGYGYEQYFGPGTRLTVT.

This clonotype was seen only a few times. J is TRBJ2-7 and V is TRBV10-1, with 7 bases fitting TRBD1. After removal of 7 bases from V and 4 bases from J, the junction contained 10 bases not matched to a gene. The CDR3 is 14 amino acids. CDR1 and CDR2 from the germline V gene are WNHNN and SYGVQD (reference sequence). The CDR3 spells CASIRGHRGYEQYF. CDR3 nucleotides: TGCGCCAGCATCCGGGGCCACAGGGGATACGAGCAGTACTTC.

On this clonotype: A much more abundant neighbour one base away suggests this may be a read error. V gene TRBV7-9 combines with J gene TRBJ2-1, with no clear D. CDR1 is SEHNR, CDR2 FQNEAQ, per germline (reference sequence). The CDR3 extends over 12 amino acids. DNA of the CDR3: TGTGCCAGCAGCTTGGTAGGGAATGGGCAGTTCTTC. Its protein is CASSLVGNGQFF.

The chain couples TRBV15 to TRBJ2-1; tentatively, D is TRBD2 (5 bases). Germline V CDR1 and CDR2: LNHNV, YYDKDF (reference sequence). Trimming removed 5 bases from V and 0 bases from J, with 14 bases in between. The CDR3 consists of 16 residues. CDR3 in amino acids: CATSAGGQSSYNEQFF. The CDR3 DNA follows: TGTGCCACCAGCGCCGGAGGTCAGAGCTCCTACAATGAGCAGTTCTTC.

This clonotype was observed a few times. At one end, the junction sequence differs from germline, possibly due to a read error. The gene calls are TRBV10-3 and TRBJ2-1, with 7 bases that match TRBD1. The CDR3 spans 12 residues. Germline-derived CDR1 and CDR2 are ENHRY and SYGVKD. The CDR3 DNA is TGTGCCTTCAGGCAAACAGGGGACGAGCAGTTCTTC. It specifies CAFRQTGDEQFF.

The rearrangement uses TRBV30 and TRBJ2-7; 7 nucleotides align to TRBD2. V shed 1 base and J 2 bases; nucleotides not matched to a gene: 5. CDR1 is GTSNPN, CDR2 SVGIG, per germline (reference sequence). The CDR3 length is 14 residues. The CDR3 sequence is CAWSESSGPYEQYF. CDR3 in DNA: TGTGCCTGGAGTGAATCTAGCGGCCCCTACGAGCAGTACTTC.

The V and J genes are TRBV19 and TRBJ2-5, with D possibly TRBD1 on 6 matching bases. In germline, CDR1 is LNHDA, CDR2 SQIVND (reference sequence). The germline V and J ends were trimmed by 1 base and 4 bases, with 13 bases remaining between them. This CDR3 comprises 15 residues. CDR3 protein: CASSIGNRVRETQYF. The CDR3 bases are TGTGCCAGTAGTATAGGAAACAGGGTTAGAGAGACCCAGTACTTC.

Note on this clonotype: A much larger clone is a single base away; this may be a read error. V usage is TRBV11-2 and J usage is TRBJ2-7; no clear D gene. This CDR3 comprises 14 residues. The ends were cut back, 2 bases at V and 6 bases at J, with 14 bases in the middle. Germline CDR1 SGHAT, CDR2 FQNNGV. CDR3 loop: CASSLSLSSGEQYF. The CDR3 DNA reads TGTGCCAGCAGCTTAAGCCTCTCCTCGGGCGAGCAGTACTTC.

CDR3 nucleotide sequence: TGTGCCAGTAGTACCTCGACAGGGTTTTCCTACGAGCAGTACTTC. Amino acids: CASSTSTGFSYEQYF. The chain couples TRBV19 to TRBJ2-7; TRBD1 matches at 7 bases. This CDR3 is built from 15 residues. The trim removed 4 bases at V and 1 base at J, leaving 7 bases unmatched. CDR1 and CDR2 (germline): LNHDA, SQIVND (reference sequence).

The table lists this clonotype with many counts. The chain has TRBV6-5 and TRBJ1-5; unclear D gene. The V and J ends lost 6 bases and 4 bases respectively, with 16 bases between them. Germline V gives CDR1 MNHEY, CDR2 SVGAGI. CDR3 length: 15 amino acids. The CDR3 DNA sequence: TGTGCCAGCAGCTCCTCGACGGCTAGTAATCAGCCCCAGCATTTT. This gives the protein CASSSSTASNQPQHF.

This clonotype came up many times. The gene calls are TRBV7-2 and TRBJ2-5, with a possible D match to TRBD2 (6 bases). Germline V gene lookup returns CDR1 SGHTA and CDR2 FQGNSA. V lost 5 bases and J lost 1, with 14 bases in between. The CDR3 is 15 residues long. DNA for the CDR3: TGTGCCAGCAGCAAAGGGGTGGGGGGCCAAGAGACCCAGTACTTC. Its translation is CASSKGVGGQETQYF.

This clonotype showed up many times. This sequence joins TRBV2 and TRBJ2-5; a weak D match, TRBD2 (5 bases). V was trimmed by 4 bases and J by 5 bases, leaving 17 bases between them. Germline V lookup: CDR1 SNHLY, CDR2 FYNNEI. This CDR3 has 15 residues. The CDR3 reads CASSAAGSPSETQYF. The CDR3 DNA follows: TGTGCCAGCAGTGCTGCCGGGTCTCCTAGCGAGACCCAGTACTTC.

This clonotype was seen ten or more times. V usage is TRBV20-1 and J usage is TRBJ1-2; TRBD1 agrees at 10 bases. Trimming cost V 6 bases and J 6 bases; bases outside gene matches: 7. Germline loops: CDR1 DFQATT, CDR2 SNEGSKA (reference sequence). CDR3 length equals 13 residues. In nucleotides, the CDR3 is TGCAGTGCGGTTCGACAGGGGGCGCATGGCTACACCTTC. Translation: CSAVRQGAHGYTF.

This clonotype was seen a few times. The chain recombines TRBV15 with TRBJ2-7; D might be TRBD1 (6 bases). The CDR3 loop spans 15 amino acids. V dropped 6 bases and J dropped 3 bases, with 18 bases sitting between them. The germline V gene has CDR1 LNHNV and CDR2 YYDKDF (reference sequence). The CDR3 nucleotides read TGTGCCACCAGAGGGGAAGGGCAGGGGTTCTACGAGCAGTACTTC. It translates to CATRGEGQGFYEQYF.

The genes are TRBV7-9 and TRBJ2-7, with 7 bases that match TRBD2. CDR1 and CDR2 from the germline V gene are SEHNR and FQNEAQ (reference sequence). The CDR3 spans 15 residues. V gave up 5 bases and J gave up 2 bases; unmatched junction bases: 9. CDR3: CASSVPERGTYEQYF. Written as DNA, the CDR3 is TGTGCCAGCAGCGTCCCGGAGCGGGGTACCTACGAGCAGTACTTC. Based on the CDR3 plus reference TRBV7-9 and TRBJ2-7, the full variable domain is DTGVSQNPRHKITKRGQNVTFRCDPISEHNRLYWYRQTLGQGPEFLTYFQNEAQLEKSRLLSDRFSAERPKGSFSTLEIQRTEQGDSAMYLCASSVPERGTYEQYFGPGTRLTVT.

V and J are TRBV15 and TRBJ2-5; D may be TRBD1 (5 bases). This CDR3 is 15 amino acids long. Trimming took 1 base from V and 4 from J, leaving 13 bases between them. Germline assignment: CDR1 LNHNV and CDR2 YYDKDF (reference sequence). For the CDR3, the DNA is TGTGCCACCAGCAGAGTGGGGCAGTACCGAGAGACCCAGTACTTC. Translated: CATSRVGQYRETQYF. Drawing the rest from reference TRBV15 and TRBJ2-5, the complete variable domain is DAMVIQNPRYQVTQFGKPVTLSCSQTLNHNVMYWYQQKSSQAPKLLFHYYDKDFNNEADTPDNFQSRRPNTSFCFLDIRSPGLGDTAMYLCATSRVGQYRETQYFGPGTRLLVL.

The chain recombines TRBV29-1 with TRBJ2-5; 11 bases agree with TRBD1. Germline V gene data show CDR1 as SQVTM and CDR2 as ANQGSEA. V lost 7 bases, J lost 5 bases, and 6 bases stayed unmatched. The CDR3 covers 13 residues. CDR3 sequence (DNA): TGCAGCGGCAGGACAGGGGGCCAGGAGACCCAGTACTTC. Residues: CSGRTGGQETQYF.

This chain uses TRBV5-5 with TRBJ2-7; D unresolved. Germline V lookup: CDR1 SGHKS, CDR2 YYEKEE (reference sequence). This CDR3 spans 14 amino acids. Trimming removed 0 bases from V and 2 bases from J, with 9 bases in between. In DNA, the CDR3 is TGTGCCAGCAGCTTGGCCGGACCGCCCTACGAGCAGTACTTC. Translating it yields CASSLAGPPYEQYF.

This clonotype was counted only a few times. The rearrangement uses TRBV7-7 and TRBJ2-2, with D uncertain. This CDR3 is built from 12 residues. Germline assignment: CDR1 SSHAT and CDR2 FNYEAQ (reference sequence). The V and J ends lost 5 bases and 7 bases respectively, with 8 bases between them. The CDR3 coding sequence is TGTGCCAGCAGCCCGGAGAGCGGGGAGCTGTTTTTT. Translating it yields CASSPESGELFF.

This clonotype was recorded many times. The chain links TRBV29-1 to TRBJ2-7, with 11 positions matching TRBD1. Looked up from germline, CDR1 is SQVTM and CDR2 is ANQGSEA. The CDR3 runs 13 residues. V was clipped by 4 bases and J by 6 bases; unmatched bases: 5. The CDR3 sequence: CSVGTGGRREQYF. The CDR3 DNA reads as TGCAGCGTTGGGACAGGGGGCCGTCGCGAGCAGTACTTC.

In its sample, this clonotype was seen many times. The gene calls are TRBV20-1 and TRBJ1-6; TRBD1 might be the D (5 bases). Germline CDR1 DFQATT, CDR2 SNEGSKA (reference sequence). V lost 5 bases and J 8 bases, leaving 10 bases between the germline ends. The CDR3 runs 12 residues. In DNA form, the CDR3 reads TGCAGTGCTCCAGGGACGGATTCACCCCTCCACTTT. Translating it yields CSAPGTDSPLHF.

The chain combines TRBV15 with TRBJ1-6, with a weak D call TRBD1 (5 bases). From germline, CDR1 is LNHNV and CDR2 YYDKDF (reference sequence). The CDR3 is 16 residues long. Trimming pared 6 bases from V and 3 bases from J, leaving 15 bases between. CDR3 nucleotides: TGTGCCACCAGTACCGGGACGGCTCGCTATAATTCACCCCTCCACTTT. The encoded protein is CATSTGTARYNSPLHF.